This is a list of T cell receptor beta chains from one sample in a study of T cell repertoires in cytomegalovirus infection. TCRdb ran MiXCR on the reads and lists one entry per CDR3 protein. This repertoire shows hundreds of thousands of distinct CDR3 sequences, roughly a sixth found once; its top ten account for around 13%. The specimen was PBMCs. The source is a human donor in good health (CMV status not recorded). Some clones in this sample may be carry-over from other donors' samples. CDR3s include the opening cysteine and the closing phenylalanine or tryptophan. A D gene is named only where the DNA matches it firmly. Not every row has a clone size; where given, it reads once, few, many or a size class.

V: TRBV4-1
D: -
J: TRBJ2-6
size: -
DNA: TGCGCCAGCAGCCAAGGGCCAGGAATCTCTGGGGCCAACGTCCTGACTTTC
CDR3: CASSQGPGISGANVLTF

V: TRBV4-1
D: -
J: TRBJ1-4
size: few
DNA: TGCGCCAGCAGTCCCCAAGAGAGGGGGTTAAATGAAAAACTGTTTTTT
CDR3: CASSPQERGLNEKLFF

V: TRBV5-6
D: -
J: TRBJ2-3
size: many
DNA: TGTGCCAGCCTAGAGGGGGGCGCAGATACGCAGTATTTT
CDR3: CASLEGGADTQYF

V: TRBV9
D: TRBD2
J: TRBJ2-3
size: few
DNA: TGTGCCAGCAGCGATATCGGGGGGGCGGATACGCAGTATTTT
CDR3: CASSDIGGADTQYF

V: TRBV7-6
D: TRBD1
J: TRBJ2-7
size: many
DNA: TGTGCCAGCAGCTTAGCGAGAGGACAGGGACCCTACGAGCAGTACTTC
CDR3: CASSLARGQGPYEQYF

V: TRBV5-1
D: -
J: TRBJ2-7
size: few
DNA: TGCGCCAGCAGCTTGGCCACGAGAGGGGCCGAGCAGTACTTC
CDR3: CASSLATRGAEQYF

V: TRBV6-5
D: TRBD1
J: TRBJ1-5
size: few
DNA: TGTGCCAGCAGTAGGACAGGGATCAATCAGCCCCAGCATTTT
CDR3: CASSRTGINQPQHF

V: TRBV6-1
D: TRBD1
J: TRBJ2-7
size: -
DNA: TGTGCCAGCAGTGAAGGGCCAGGGGGCCGGGAAGTTCTCTACGAGCAGTACTTC
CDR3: CASSEGPGGREVLYEQYF

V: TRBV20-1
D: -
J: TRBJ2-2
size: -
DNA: TGCAGTGCTACCCTTCTTGGACAGATCGGGACCGGGGAGCTGTTTTTT
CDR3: CSATLLGQIGTGELFF

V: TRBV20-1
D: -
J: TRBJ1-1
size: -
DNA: TGCAGTGCTAGTCCAGATAACACTGAAGCTTTCTTT
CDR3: CSASPDNTEAFF

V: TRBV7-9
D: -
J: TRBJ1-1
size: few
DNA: TGTGCCAGCAGCACCACAGGGAACACTGAAGCTTTCTTT
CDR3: CASSTTGNTEAFF

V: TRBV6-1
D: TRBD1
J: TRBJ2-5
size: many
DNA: TGTGCCAGCAGTGGGGGACAGGGGCCTCAAGAGACCCAGTACTTC
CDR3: CASSGGQGPQETQYF

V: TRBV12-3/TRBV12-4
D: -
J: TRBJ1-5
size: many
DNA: TGTGCCAGCGGTGAAGGACAGCCCCAGCATTTT
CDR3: CASGEGQPQHF

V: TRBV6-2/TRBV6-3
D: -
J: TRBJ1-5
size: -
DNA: TGTGCCAGCAGTCTGAGACAAACCAGCAATCAGCCCCAGCATTTT
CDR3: CASSLRQTSNQPQHF

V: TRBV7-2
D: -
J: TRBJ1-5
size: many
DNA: TGTGCCAGCAGCTGGGGGGATCAGCCCCAGCATTTT
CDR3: CASSWGDQPQHF

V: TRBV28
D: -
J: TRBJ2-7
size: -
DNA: TGTGCCAGCAGTTTTGGGACGCGGGTCTACGAGCAGTACTTC
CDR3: CASSFGTRVYEQYF

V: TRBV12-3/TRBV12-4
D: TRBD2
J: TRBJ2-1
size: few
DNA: TGTGCCAGCAGTCCAACAGCGGGGAGCTCCTACAATGAGCAGTTCTTC
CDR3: CASSPTAGSSYNEQFF

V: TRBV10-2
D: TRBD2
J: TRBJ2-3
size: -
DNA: TGCGCCAGCAGTGACCCGGGCGGGACTAGCGGGGGGGAGAACACGCAGTATTTT
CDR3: CASSDPGGTSGGENTQYF

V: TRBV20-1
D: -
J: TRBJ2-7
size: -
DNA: TGCAGTGCTCCGCACGGGTACGAGCAGTACTTC
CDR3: CSAPHGYEQYF

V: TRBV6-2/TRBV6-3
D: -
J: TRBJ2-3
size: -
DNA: TGTGCCAGCAGTTACGGGACTTCGGCAGATACGCAGTATTTT
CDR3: CASSYGTSADTQYF

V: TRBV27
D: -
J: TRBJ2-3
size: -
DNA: TGTGCCAGCAGTTTAGATCTAGGGGGGGCAGATACGCAGTATTTT
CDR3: CASSLDLGGADTQYF

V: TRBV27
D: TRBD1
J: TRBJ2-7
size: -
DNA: TGTGCCAGCGTCCCCCCAGGACAGGCGGGTTCCTACGAGCAGTACTTC
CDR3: CASVPPGQAGSYEQYF

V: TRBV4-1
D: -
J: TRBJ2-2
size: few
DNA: TGCGCCAGCAGCCAGGCAGGGAACACCGGGGAGCTGTTTTTT
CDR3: CASSQAGNTGELFF

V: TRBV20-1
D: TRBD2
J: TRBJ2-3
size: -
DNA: TGCAGTGCCGGACGGCTAGCGGGGAACACAGATACGCAGTATTTT
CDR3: CSAGRLAGNTDTQYF

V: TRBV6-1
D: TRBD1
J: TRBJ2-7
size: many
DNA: TGTGCCAGCAGTCCACGACAGGGCTCGTCCGAGCAGTACTTC
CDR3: CASSPRQGSSEQYF

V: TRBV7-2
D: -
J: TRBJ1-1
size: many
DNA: TGTGCCAGCAGCTTATGGGCCACGGCTAACACTGAAGCTTTCTTT
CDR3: CASSLWATANTEAFF

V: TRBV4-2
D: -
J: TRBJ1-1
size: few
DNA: TGTGCCAGCAGCCAAGTAAAGGCGTCTGAAGCTTTCTTT
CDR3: CASSQVKASEAFF